The following is a T cell receptor beta chain sequence with its context. Source study methods: Amplifying reference gene primers gave estimates of nucleated cell counts. This table comes from immunoSEQ multiplex PCR, and its TCRdb copy is limited to in-frame clones, with some not included. Clonal size and the V and J genes are those of that table, whereas D and trimming came from the DNA. This sample yields under 65,000 clones, of which roughly four fifths are seen a single time; under 35% belongs to the top ten. The entry originates in a study of blood T cell repertoires in COVID-19. Across the whole study: From the United States, Italy and Spain came samples of acute and convalescent COVID-19. PBMCs, B-cell-depleted T cells, or T cells were the source of the cDNA or gDNA that made up the material.

Germline V gene sequence: CDR1 DFQATT, CDR2 SNEGSKA (reference sequence). The CDR3 length is 14 residues. Trimming cost V 3 bases and J 1 base, with 12 bases left between them. Sequencing input: peripheral blood. The chain is built from TRBV20-1 and TRBJ1-1; a possible D gene is TRBD1 (6 bases). The TCR sequence derives from a man aged 60 to 75 with COVID-19, enrolled during active disease. The CDR3 sequence is CSASLQGPNTEAFF. In nucleotides, the CDR3 is TGCAGTGCTAGTCTGCAGGGGCCGAACACTGAAGCTTTCTTT.